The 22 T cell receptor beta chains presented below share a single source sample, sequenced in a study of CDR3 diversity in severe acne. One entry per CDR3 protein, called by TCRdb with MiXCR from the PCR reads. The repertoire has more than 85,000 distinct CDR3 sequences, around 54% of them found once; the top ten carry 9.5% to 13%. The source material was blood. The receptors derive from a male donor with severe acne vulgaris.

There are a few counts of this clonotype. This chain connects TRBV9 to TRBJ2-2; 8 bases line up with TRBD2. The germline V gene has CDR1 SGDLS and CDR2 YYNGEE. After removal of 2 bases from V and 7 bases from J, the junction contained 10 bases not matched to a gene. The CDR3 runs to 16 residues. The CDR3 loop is CASSVATSGRGGELFF. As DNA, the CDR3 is TGTGCCAGCAGCGTCGCCACTAGCGGACGGGGCGGGGAGCTGTTTTTT. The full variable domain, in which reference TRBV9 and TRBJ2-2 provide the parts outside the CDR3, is DSGVTQTPKHLITATGQRVTLRCSPRSGDLSVYWYQQSLDQGLQFLIQYYNGEERAKGNILERFSAQQFPDLHSELNLSSLELGDSALYFCASSVATSGRGGELFFGEGSRLTVL.

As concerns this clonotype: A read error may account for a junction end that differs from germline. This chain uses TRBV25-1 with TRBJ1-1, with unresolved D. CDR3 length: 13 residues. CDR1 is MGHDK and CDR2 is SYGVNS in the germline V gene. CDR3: CASSLGPFTEAFF. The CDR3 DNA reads TGCGCCAGCAGTTTAGGACCGTTTACTGAAGCTTTCTTT.

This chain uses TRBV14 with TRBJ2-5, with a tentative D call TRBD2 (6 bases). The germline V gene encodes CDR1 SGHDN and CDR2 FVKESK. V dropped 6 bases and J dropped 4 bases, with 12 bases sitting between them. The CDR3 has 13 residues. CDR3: CASSQTRGETQYF. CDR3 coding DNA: TGTGCCAGCAGTCAGACGCGGGGAGAGACCCAGTACTTC.

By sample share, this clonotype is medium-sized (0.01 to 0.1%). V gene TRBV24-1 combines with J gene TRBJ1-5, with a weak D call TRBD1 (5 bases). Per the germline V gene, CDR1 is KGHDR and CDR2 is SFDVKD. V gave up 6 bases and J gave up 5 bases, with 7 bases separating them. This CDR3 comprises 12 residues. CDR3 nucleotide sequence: TGTGCCACCAGTAGGGGCCATCAGCCCCAGCATTTT. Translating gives CATSRGHQPQHF.

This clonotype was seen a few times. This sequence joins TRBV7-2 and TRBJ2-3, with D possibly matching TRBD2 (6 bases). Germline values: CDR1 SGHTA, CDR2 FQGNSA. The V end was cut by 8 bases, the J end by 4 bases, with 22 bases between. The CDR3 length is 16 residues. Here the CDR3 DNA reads TGTGCCAGCGAGGAAATTTCGTGGGGGGAGCCAGATACGCAGTATTTT. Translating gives CASEEISWGEPDTQYF.

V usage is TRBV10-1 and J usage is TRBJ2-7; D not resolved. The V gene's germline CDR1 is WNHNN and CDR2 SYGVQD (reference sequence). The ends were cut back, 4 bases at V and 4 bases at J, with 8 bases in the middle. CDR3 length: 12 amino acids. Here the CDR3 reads CASSGPGYEQYF. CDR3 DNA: TGCGCCAGCAGTGGACCGGGTTACGAGCAGTACTTC.

The CDR3 is CASSLAQGANQPQHF. In nucleotides, the CDR3 is TGTGCCAGCAGCTTAGCTCAGGGGGCAAATCAGCCCCAGCATTTT. The genes are TRBV7-8 and TRBJ1-5; TRBD1 matches at 8 bases. The germline CDR1 and CDR2 sequences are SGHVS and FQNEAQ. The CDR3 is 15 residues long. Trimming took 0 bases from V and 4 from J; bases not matched to a gene: 2.

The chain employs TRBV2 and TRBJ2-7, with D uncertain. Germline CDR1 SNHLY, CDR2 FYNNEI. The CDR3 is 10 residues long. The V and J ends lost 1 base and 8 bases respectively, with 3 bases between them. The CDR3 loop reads CASSEGQQYF. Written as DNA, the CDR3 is TGTGCCAGCAGTGAAGGACAGCAGTACTTC.

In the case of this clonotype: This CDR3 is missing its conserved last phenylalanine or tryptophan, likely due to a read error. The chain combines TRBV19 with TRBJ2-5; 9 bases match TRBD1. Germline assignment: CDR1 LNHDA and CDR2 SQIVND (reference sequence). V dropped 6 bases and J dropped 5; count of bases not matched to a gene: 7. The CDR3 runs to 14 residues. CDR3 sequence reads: CASSPGTGWETQYL. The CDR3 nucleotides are TGTGCCAGTAGCCCCGGGACAGGGTGGGAGACCCAGTACTTA.

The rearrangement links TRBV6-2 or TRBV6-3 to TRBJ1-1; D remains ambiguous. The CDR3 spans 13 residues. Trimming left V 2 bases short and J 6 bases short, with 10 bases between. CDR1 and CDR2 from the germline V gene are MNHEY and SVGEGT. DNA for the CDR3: TGTGCCAGCAGTTACCTCCGGGAGGCTGAAGCTTTCTTT. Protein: CASSYLREAEAFF.

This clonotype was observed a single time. CDR3 bases: TGCGCCAGCAGCTTAGGGGGTTTTGGAGCTCAGCCCCAGCATTTT. This codes for CASSLGGFGAQPQHF. The chain combines TRBV5-1 with TRBJ1-5; D is perhaps TRBD1 (6 bases). Trimming cost V 2 bases and J 6 bases, with 15 bases left between them. Germline CDR1 SGHRS, CDR2 YFSETQ. The CDR3 has 15 amino acids.

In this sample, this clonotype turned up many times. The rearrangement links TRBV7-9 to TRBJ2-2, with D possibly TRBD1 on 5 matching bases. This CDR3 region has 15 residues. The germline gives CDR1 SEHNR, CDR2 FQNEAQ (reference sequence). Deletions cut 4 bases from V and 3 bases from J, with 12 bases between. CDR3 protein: CASSYMGHYTGELFF. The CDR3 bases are TGTGCCAGCAGCTATATGGGGCACTACACCGGGGAGCTGTTTTTT. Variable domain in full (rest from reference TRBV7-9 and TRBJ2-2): DTGVSQNPRHKITKRGQNVTFRCDPISEHNRLYWYRQTLGQGPEFLTYFQNEAQLEKSRLLSDRFSAERPKGSFSTLEIQRTEQGDSAMYLCASSYMGHYTGELFFGEGSRLTVL.

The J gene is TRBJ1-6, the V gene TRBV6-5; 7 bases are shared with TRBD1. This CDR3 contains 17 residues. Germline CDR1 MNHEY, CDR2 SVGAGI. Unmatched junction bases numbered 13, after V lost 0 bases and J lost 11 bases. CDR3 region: CASSYSTARGATAPLHF. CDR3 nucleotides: TGTGCCAGCAGTTACTCGACAGCCAGGGGGGCAACGGCACCCCTCCACTTT.

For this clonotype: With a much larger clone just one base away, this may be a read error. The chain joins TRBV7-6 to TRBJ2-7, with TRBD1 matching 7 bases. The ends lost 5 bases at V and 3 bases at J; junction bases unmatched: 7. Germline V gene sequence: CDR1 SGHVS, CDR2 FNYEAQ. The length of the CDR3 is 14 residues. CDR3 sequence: CASSPRDSIYEQYF. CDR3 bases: TGTGCCAGCAGCCCGAGGGACAGTATCTACGAGCAGTACTTC.

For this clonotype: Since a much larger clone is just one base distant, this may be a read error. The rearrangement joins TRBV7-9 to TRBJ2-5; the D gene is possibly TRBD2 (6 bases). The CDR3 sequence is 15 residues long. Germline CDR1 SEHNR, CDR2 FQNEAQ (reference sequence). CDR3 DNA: TGTGCCAGCAGCTTTTCCGGGAGTTCCCAACAGACCCAGTACTTC. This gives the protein CASSFSGSSQQTQYF.

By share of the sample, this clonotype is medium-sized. CDR3 region: CSARRGEVVSDTQYF. CDR3 nucleotides: TGCAGTGCTAGGAGGGGGGAGGTGGTTTCGGATACGCAGTATTTT. The chain is built from TRBV20-1 and TRBJ2-3; tentatively, D is TRBD1 or TRBD2 (6 bases each). With 3 bases removed from V and 6 bases from J, the gap between germline ends came to 19 bases. The CDR3 length is 15 residues. Looked up from germline, CDR1 is DFQATT and CDR2 is SNEGSKA (reference sequence).

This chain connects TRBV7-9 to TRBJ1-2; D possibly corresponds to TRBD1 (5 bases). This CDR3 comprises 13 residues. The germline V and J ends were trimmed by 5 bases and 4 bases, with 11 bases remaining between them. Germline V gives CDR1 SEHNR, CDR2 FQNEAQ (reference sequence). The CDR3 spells CASSATAIYGYTF. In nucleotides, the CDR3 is TGTGCCAGCAGCGCGACAGCTATCTATGGCTACACCTTC.

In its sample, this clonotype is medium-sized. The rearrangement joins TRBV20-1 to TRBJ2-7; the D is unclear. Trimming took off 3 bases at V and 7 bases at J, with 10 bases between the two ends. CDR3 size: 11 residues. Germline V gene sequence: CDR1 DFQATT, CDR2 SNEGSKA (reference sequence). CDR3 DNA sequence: TGCAGTGCTAGCGTCTACGGGGAGCAGTACTTC. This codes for CSASVYGEQYF.

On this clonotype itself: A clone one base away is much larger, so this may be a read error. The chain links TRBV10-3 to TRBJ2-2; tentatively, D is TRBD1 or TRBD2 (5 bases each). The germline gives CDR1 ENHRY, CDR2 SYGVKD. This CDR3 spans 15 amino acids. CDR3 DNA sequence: TGTGCCATCAGTGGGATGGGGCGAGGGGCCGGGGAGCTGATTTTT. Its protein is CAISGMGRGAGELIF.

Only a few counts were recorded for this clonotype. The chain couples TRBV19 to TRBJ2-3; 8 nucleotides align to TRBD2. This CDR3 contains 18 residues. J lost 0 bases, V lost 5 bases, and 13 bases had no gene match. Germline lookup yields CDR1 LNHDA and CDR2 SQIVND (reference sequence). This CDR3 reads CASSAPRGGTASTDTQYF. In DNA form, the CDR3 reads TGTGCCAGTAGTGCCCCTCGGGGGGGGACGGCCAGCACAGATACGCAGTATTTT.

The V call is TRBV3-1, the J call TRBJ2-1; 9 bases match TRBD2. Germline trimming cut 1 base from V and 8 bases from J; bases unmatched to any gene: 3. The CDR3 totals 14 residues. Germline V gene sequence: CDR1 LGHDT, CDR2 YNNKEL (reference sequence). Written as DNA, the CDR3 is TGTGCCAGCAGCCAAGGGCGGGAGGGCGATGAGCAGTTCTTC. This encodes CASSQGREGDEQFF.

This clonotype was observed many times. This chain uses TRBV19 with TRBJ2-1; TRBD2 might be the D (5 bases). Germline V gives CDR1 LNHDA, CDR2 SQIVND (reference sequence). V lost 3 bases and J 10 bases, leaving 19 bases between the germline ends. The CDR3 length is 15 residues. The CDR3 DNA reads TGTGCCAGTAGTATCGACTCTAAGAGGGTCCTCGAGCAGTTCTTC. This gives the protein CASSIDSKRVLEQFF.